This T cell receptor beta chain was documented in a study of control samples from healthy donors and cancer patients. Produced via immunoSEQ multiplex PCR; TCRdb's table is partial and in-frame only. This sample has 130,000 or so clones; about 90% occur once, and the top ten carry about 7.6%. Germline assignment: CDR1 MNHEY and CDR2 SVGEGT. V was trimmed by 5 bases and J by 1 base, leaving 17 bases between them. The length of the CDR3 is 16 residues. The sequencing sample was made of blood. J is TRBJ1-1 and V is TRBV6-2 or TRBV6-3; D is possibly TRBD1 (5 bases). The sequence came from a man aged 18 to 29 in good health. This chain's CDR3 is CASSRLRGRGNTEAFF. The CDR3 nucleotides read TGTGCCAGCAGTCGCCTACGCGGGAGGGGGAACACTGAAGCTTTCTTT.